A selection of T cell receptor beta chains follows, all from one sample in a study of beta chain features in type 1 diabetes. Clones were read by immunoSEQ multiplex PCR, and TCRdb kept only the in-frame ones, dropping some. The sample carries 900,000 or so clones, around a sixth recorded once. The sequencing sample was made of naive CD4+ T cells from blood. These TCRs come from a woman between 18 and 29 years old in good health. Each CDR3 is given with its conserved first and last residue. A D gene is named only where the DNA matches it firmly. Not every row has a clone size; where given, it reads once, few, many or a size class.

d_gene: TRBD2
j_gene: TRBJ2-3
v_gene: TRBV7-2
abundance: few
CDR3aa: CASSYPAGGPTDTQYF
CDR3nt: TGTGCCAGCAGCTATCCAGCGGGAGGGCCCACAGATACGCAGTATTTT

d_gene: TRBD2
j_gene: TRBJ2-1
v_gene: TRBV5-4
abundance: .
CDR3aa: CASSQTSGRARNEQFF
CDR3nt: TGTGCCAGCAGCCAGACTAGCGGGAGGGCCCGGAATGAGCAGTTCTTC

d_gene: .
j_gene: TRBJ2-7
v_gene: TRBV15
abundance: .
CDR3aa: CATSRGAGSYEQYF
CDR3nt: TGTGCCACCAGCAGAGGGGCGGGATCCTACGAGCAGTACTTC

d_gene: .
j_gene: TRBJ2-1
v_gene: TRBV9
abundance: few
CDR3aa: CASSERTMDEQFF
CDR3nt: TGTGCCAGCAGCGAGCGGACTATGGATGAGCAGTTCTTC

d_gene: .
j_gene: TRBJ2-7
v_gene: TRBV9
abundance: .
CDR3aa: CASSVAPTTNSYEQYF
CDR3nt: TGTGCCAGCAGCGTAGCCCCGACTACAAACTCCTACGAGCAGTACTTC

d_gene: TRBD1
j_gene: TRBJ2-6
v_gene: TRBV19
abundance: .
CDR3aa: CASHRDRGSGANVLTF
CDR3nt: TGTGCCAGCCACCGGGACAGGGGATCTGGGGCCAACGTCCTGACTTTC

d_gene: TRBD2
j_gene: TRBJ2-2
v_gene: TRBV11-3
abundance: few
CDR3aa: CASSPGGATGELFF
CDR3nt: TGTGCCAGCAGCCCCGGGGGGGCCACCGGGGAGCTGTTTTTT

d_gene: TRBD1
j_gene: TRBJ1-1
v_gene: TRBV5-1
abundance: .
CDR3aa: CASSEGQGNTEAFF
CDR3nt: TGCGCCAGCAGCGAAGGACAGGGAAACACTGAAGCTTTCTTT

d_gene: .
j_gene: TRBJ1-2
v_gene: TRBV9
abundance: .
CDR3aa: CASSVAGRDGGYTF
CDR3nt: TGTGCCAGCAGCGTAGCTGGAAGGGACGGAGGCTACACCTTC

d_gene: TRBD1
j_gene: TRBJ2-1
v_gene: TRBV7-9
abundance: few
CDR3aa: CASSLLDRGINEQFF
CDR3nt: TGTGCCAGCAGCTTACTGGACAGGGGTATCAATGAGCAGTTCTTC

d_gene: TRBD1
j_gene: TRBJ1-4
v_gene: TRBV6-1
abundance: .
CDR3aa: CASSAPGQGVEKLFF
CDR3nt: TGTGCCAGCAGTGCGCCGGGACAGGGTGTTGAAAAACTGTTTTTT

d_gene: TRBD2
j_gene: TRBJ2-7
v_gene: TRBV5-4
abundance: .
CDR3aa: CASRTSVEKEQYF
CDR3nt: TGTGCCAGCCGGACTAGCGTGGAGAAAGAGCAGTACTTC

d_gene: .
j_gene: TRBJ2-1
v_gene: TRBV7-2
abundance: .
CDR3aa: CASSLTRTAYNEQFF
CDR3nt: TGTGCCAGCAGCTTAACGAGGACAGCGTACAATGAGCAGTTCTTC

d_gene: TRBD2
j_gene: TRBJ2-3
v_gene: TRBV5-1
abundance: .
CDR3aa: CASSFFMTSSTADTQYF
CDR3nt: TGCGCCAGCAGCTTTTTTATGACTAGCAGCACAGCAGATACGCAGTATTTT

d_gene: .
j_gene: TRBJ2-2
v_gene: TRBV7-9
abundance: .
CDR3aa: CASSPPPGPNGANTGELFF
CDR3nt: TGTGCCAGCAGCCCCCCACCGGGCCCAAATGGGGCGAACACCGGGGAGCTGTTTTTT

d_gene: .
j_gene: TRBJ1-1
v_gene: TRBV2
abundance: .
CDR3aa: CASNRRDKAFF
CDR3nt: TGTGCCAGCAACCGCCGGGACAAAGCTTTCTTT

d_gene: .
j_gene: TRBJ2-7
v_gene: TRBV6-1
abundance: few
CDR3aa: CASSEWQGLRLSSYEQYF
CDR3nt: TGTGCCAGCAGTGAATGGCAGGGTCTCCGGTTGAGCTCCTACGAGCAGTACTTC

d_gene: .
j_gene: TRBJ1-1
v_gene: TRBV2
abundance: .
CDR3aa: CASREPNTEAFF
CDR3nt: TGTGCCAGCAGGGAGCCGAACACTGAAGCTTTCTTT

d_gene: .
j_gene: TRBJ1-1
v_gene: TRBV7-2
abundance: few
CDR3aa: CASSYSGYEAFF
CDR3nt: TGTGCCAGCAGCTACTCGGGGTACGAAGCTTTCTTT

d_gene: .
j_gene: TRBJ2-5
v_gene: TRBV6-6
abundance: .
CDR3aa: CASSYRQETQYF
CDR3nt: TGTGCCAGCAGTTATCGCCAAGAGACCCAGTACTTC

d_gene: TRBD2
j_gene: TRBJ2-2
v_gene: TRBV9
abundance: .
CDR3aa: CASGWGLAPTGELFF
CDR3nt: TGTGCCAGCGGATGGGGACTAGCTCCCACCGGGGAGCTGTTTTTT

d_gene: .
j_gene: TRBJ1-5
v_gene: TRBV15
abundance: once
CDR3aa: CATRQGNNQPQHF
CDR3nt: TGTGCCACCAGACAGGGCAATAATCAGCCCCAGCATTTT

d_gene: TRBD2
j_gene: TRBJ2-1
v_gene: TRBV5-4
abundance: .
CDR3aa: CASSLATSGGNEQFF
CDR3nt: TGTGCCAGCAGCTTGGCTACTAGCGGGGGCAATGAGCAGTTCTTC

d_gene: .
j_gene: TRBJ2-5
v_gene: TRBV19
abundance: few
CDR3aa: CASRLQGGETQYF
CDR3nt: TGTGCCAGTAGGCTACAGGGCGGGGAGACCCAGTACTTC

d_gene: .
j_gene: TRBJ2-5
v_gene: TRBV9
abundance: few
CDR3aa: CASSVGPSQETQYF
CDR3nt: TGTGCCAGCAGCGTAGGACCGTCCCAAGAGACCCAGTACTTC

d_gene: TRBD2
j_gene: TRBJ2-7
v_gene: TRBV4-3
abundance: many
CDR3aa: CASSQASGRQQYF
CDR3nt: TGCGCCAGCAGCCAAGCTAGCGGGAGACAGCAGTACTTC

d_gene: TRBD1
j_gene: TRBJ1-5
v_gene: TRBV2
abundance: .
CDR3aa: CASSGGQGSNQPQHF
CDR3nt: TGTGCCAGCAGTGGGGGACAGGGGAGCAATCAGCCCCAGCATTTT

d_gene: .
j_gene: TRBJ2-1
v_gene: TRBV28
abundance: .
CDR3aa: CASRAGRTSYNEQFF
CDR3nt: TGTGCCAGCAGAGCCGGGCGGACCTCCTACAATGAGCAGTTCTTC

d_gene: .
j_gene: TRBJ1-1
v_gene: TRBV5-1
abundance: .
CDR3aa: CASSPIGFGQLNTEAFF
CDR3nt: TGCGCCAGCAGCCCGATCGGGTTTGGACAATTGAACACTGAAGCTTTCTTT